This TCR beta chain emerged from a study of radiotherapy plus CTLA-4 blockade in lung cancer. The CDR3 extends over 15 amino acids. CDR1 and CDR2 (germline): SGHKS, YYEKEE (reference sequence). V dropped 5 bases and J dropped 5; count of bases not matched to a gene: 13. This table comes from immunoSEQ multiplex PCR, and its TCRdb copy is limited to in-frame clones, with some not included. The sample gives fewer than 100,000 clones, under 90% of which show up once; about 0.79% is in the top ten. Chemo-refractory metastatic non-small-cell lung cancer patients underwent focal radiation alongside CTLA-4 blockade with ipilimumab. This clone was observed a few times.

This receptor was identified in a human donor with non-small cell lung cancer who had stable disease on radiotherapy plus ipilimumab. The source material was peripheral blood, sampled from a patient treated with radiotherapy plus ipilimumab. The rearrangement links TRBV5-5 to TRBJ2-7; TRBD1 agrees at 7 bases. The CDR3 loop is CASRAQGLLTDEQYF. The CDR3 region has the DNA TGTGCCAGCAGAGCACAGGGGCTCCTTACCGACGAGCAGTACTTC. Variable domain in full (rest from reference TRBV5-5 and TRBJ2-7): DAGVTQSPTHLIKTRGQQVTLRCSPISGHKSVSWYQQVLGQGPQFIFQYYEKEERGRGNFPDRFSARQFPNYSSELNVNALLLGDSALYLCASRAQGLLTDEQYFGPGTRLTVT.